This T cell receptor beta chain came from a study of PD-1 blockade in mismatch repair-deficient tumors. With regard to this clone: Its antigen is undetermined.

Study outcomes and limitations: After pembrolizumab, tumor-resident clones rose rapidly, then generally contracted before radiologic responses.

CDR3 size: 13 residues. Per the germline V gene, CDR1 is SGHNT and CDR2 is YYREEE (reference sequence). The junction had 5 bases not matched to a gene; V was cut back by 4 bases and J by 7 bases. Only in-frame clones appear in the TCRdb table, and some are missing; sequencing was by immunoSEQ multiplex PCR. The data contain 50,000 or so clones, 70% to 85% of them singletons. The sequences come from PBMCs, collected before pembrolizumab treatment. The TCR comes from an adult with mismatch repair-deficient cancer. The chain recombines TRBV5-4 with TRBJ1-2, with 9 bases lining up with TRBD1. CDR3 amino acids: CASSDDRGFGYTF. In DNA, the CDR3 is TGTGCCAGCAGCGACGACAGGGGGTTTGGCTACACCTTC. Together with reference TRBV5-4 and TRBJ1-2, the CDR3 gives the full variable domain: ETGVTQSPTHLIKTRGQQVTLRCSSQSGHNTVSWYQQALGQGPQFIFQYYREEENGRGNFPPRFSGLQFPNYSSELNVNALELDDSALYLCASSDDRGFGYTFGSGTRLTVV.